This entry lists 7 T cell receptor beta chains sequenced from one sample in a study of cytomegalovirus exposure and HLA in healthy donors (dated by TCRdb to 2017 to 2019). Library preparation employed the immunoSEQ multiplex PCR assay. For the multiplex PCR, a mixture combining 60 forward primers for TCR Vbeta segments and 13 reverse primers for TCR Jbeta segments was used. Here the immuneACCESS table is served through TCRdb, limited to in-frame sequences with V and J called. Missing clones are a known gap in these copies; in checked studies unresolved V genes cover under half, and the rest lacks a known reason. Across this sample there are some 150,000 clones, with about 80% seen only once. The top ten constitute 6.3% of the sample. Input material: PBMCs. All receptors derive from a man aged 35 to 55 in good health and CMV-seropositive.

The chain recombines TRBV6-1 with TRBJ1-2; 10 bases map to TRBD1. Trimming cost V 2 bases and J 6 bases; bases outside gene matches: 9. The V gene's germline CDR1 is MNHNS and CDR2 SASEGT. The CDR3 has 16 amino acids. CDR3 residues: CASSERQGAEYNGYTF. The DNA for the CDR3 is TGTGCCAGCAGTGAAAGACAGGGGGCGGAATATAATGGCTACACCTTC.

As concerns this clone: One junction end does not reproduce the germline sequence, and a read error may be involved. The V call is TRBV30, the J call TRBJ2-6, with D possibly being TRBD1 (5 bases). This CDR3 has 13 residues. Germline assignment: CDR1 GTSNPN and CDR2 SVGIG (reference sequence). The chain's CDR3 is CAWSSSGANGLTF. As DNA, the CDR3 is TGTGCCTGGAGTTCATCTGGGGCCAACGGCCTGACTTTC.

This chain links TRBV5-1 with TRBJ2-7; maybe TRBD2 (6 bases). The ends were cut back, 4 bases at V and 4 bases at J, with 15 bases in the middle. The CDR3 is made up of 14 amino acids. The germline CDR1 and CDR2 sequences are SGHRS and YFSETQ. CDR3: CASSRDSPSYEQYF. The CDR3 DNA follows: TGCGCCAGCAGCAGGGACTCTCCCTCGTACGAGCAGTACTTC. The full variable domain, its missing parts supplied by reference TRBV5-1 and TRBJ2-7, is KAGVTQTPRYLIKTRGQQVTLSCSPISGHRSVSWYQQTPGQGLQFLFEYFSETQRNKGNFPGRFSGRQFSNSRSEMNVSTLELGDSALYLCASSRDSPSYEQYFGPGTRLTVT.

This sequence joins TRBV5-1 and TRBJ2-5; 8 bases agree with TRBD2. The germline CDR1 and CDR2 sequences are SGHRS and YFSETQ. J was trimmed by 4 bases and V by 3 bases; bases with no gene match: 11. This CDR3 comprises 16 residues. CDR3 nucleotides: TGCGCCAGCAGCTCCCAAGCGGGAGTAATGTTAGAGACCCAGTACTTC. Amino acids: CASSSQAGVMLETQYF.

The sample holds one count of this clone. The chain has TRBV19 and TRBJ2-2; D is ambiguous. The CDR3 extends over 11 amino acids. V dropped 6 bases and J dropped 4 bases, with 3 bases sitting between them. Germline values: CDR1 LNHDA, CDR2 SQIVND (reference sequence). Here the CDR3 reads CASSVTGELFF. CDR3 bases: TGTGCCAGTAGCGTCACCGGGGAGCTGTTTTTT.

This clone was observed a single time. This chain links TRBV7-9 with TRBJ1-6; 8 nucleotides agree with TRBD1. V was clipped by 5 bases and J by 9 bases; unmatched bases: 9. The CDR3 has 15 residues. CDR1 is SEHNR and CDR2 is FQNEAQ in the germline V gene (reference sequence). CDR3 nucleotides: TGTGCCAGCAGCGCCCCCGGACAGGGTAGTTCACCCCTCCACTTT. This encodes CASSAPGQGSSPLHF.

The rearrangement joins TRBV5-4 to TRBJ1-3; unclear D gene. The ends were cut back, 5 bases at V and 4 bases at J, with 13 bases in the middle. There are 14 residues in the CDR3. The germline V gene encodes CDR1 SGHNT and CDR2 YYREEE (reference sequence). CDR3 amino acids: CASSSAGGGNTIYF. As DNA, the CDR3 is TGTGCCAGCAGTTCTGCAGGTGGAGGAAACACCATATATTTT.